These 4 T cell receptor beta chains came from one sample sequenced in a study of T-cell reconstitution after alpha-beta-depleted transplantation in children listed by TCRdb under 2016. Libraries were prepared through PCR. TCRdb lists the instrument as Illumina HiSeq 2500. TCR library preparation used molecular barcoding, with unique molecular identifiers applied to normalize quantification of the TCRbeta repertoire. TCRdb's own reprocessing of the public reads used fastp at Q25 and MiXCR and kept productive beta chains. Duplicate CDR3 protein sequences are folded into a single record with the most common DNA and genes. Present in this sample are 250,000 to 300,000 distinct CDR3 sequences, around 10% of which were seen just once. The ten top clones hold 7.5% of the sample. The meaning of the sample's treatment or condition label: allogeneic hematopoietic cell transplantation with graft depleted of TCRalphabeta T cells and CD19 B cells.

The specimen comprised PBMCs, sampled before TCRalphabeta/CD19-depleted stem cell transplant. Every receptor here comes from a boy in the first two years of life with acute myeloid leukemia, due to receive a stem cell transplant.

This clonotype has at least ten counts. The CDR3 reads CASSYGGTREQYF. In DNA, the CDR3 is TGTGCCAGCAGTTACGGTGGAACACGGGAGCAGTACTTC. The rearrangement links TRBV6-5 to TRBJ2-7, with D unclear. The CDR3 runs to 13 residues. V dropped 2 bases and J dropped 7 bases, with 12 bases sitting between them. Germline V gene lookup returns CDR1 MNHEY and CDR2 SVGAGI.

This clonotype has ten or more counts. The chain is built from TRBV20-1 and TRBJ2-2; D gene uncertain. CDR3 length: 15 amino acids. Germline V gene lookup returns CDR1 DFQATT and CDR2 SNEGSKA (reference sequence). Trimming shortened V by 1 base and J by 4 bases, and 13 bases separated the two germline ends. The CDR3 protein is CSARGFPGSTGELFF. The CDR3 DNA reads as TGCAGTGCTAGAGGGTTCCCCGGTTCCACCGGGGAGCTGTTTTTT.

V and J are TRBV5-1 and TRBJ2-5; TRBD2 aligns across 12 bases. This CDR3 spans 17 amino acids. V lost 4 bases, J lost 1 base, and 8 bases stayed unmatched. The germline V gene encodes CDR1 SGHRS and CDR2 YFSETQ. CDR3 in DNA: TGCGCCAGCAGCCCTCTGCGGACTAGCGGGGCCCAAGAGACCCAGTACTTC. Translating it yields CASSPLRTSGAQETQYF.

With regard to this clonotype: A read error may explain this, as a much larger clone is one base away. The gene calls are TRBV7-8 and TRBJ2-1, with 7 nucleotides matching TRBD1. V lost 0 bases to trimming and J lost 3 bases; unmatched junction nucleotides: 8. This CDR3 is 17 amino acids long. Per the germline V gene, CDR1 is SGHVS and CDR2 is FQNEAQ. The CDR3 DNA reads as TGTGCCAGCAGCTTAGCAGCGATAGGACAGGTCTACAATGAGCAGTTCTTC. Residues: CASSLAAIGQVYNEQFF.